These 5 T cell receptor beta chains originate from one sample sequenced in a study of cytomegalovirus exposure and HLA in healthy donors. Profiled with immunoSEQ multiplex PCR; TCRdb holds only in-frame clones, not every one. The sample contains around 300,000 clones, 70% to 90% of which appear only once. Sequenced input: PBMCs. These TCRs come from a young woman in good health and CMV-seronegative.

The chain carries TRBV27 and TRBJ1-4; TRBD1 matches 8 bases. Germline V lookup: CDR1 MNHEY, CDR2 SMNVEV (reference sequence). Trimming took 5 bases from V and 2 from J; bases not matched to a gene: 7. This CDR3 spans 16 amino acids. DNA of the CDR3: TGTGCCAGCAGTCCAGGGGGCGGGGTCACTAATGAAAAACTGTTTTTT. It translates to CASSPGGGVTNEKLFF.

The rearrangement joins TRBV5-8 to TRBJ2-3, with 14 bases aligning to TRBD2. The CDR3 runs to 18 residues. Trimming cost V 4 bases and J 1 base; bases outside gene matches: 8. The germline V gene has CDR1 SGHTS and CDR2 YDEGEE. The CDR3 sequence: CASSPLGLAGGRTDTQYF. CDR3 nucleotides: TGTGCCAGCAGCCCCCTCGGACTAGCGGGAGGACGCACAGATACGCAGTATTTT.

This chain joins TRBV29-1 and TRBJ2-3; tentatively, D is TRBD1 (6 bases). V was trimmed by 5 bases and J by 1 base, leaving 13 bases between them. Per germline, CDR1 SQVTM and CDR2 ANQGSEA. This CDR3 spans 14 amino acids. The CDR3 nucleotides read TGCAGCGTTCTCACAGGGCTCGGCACAGATACGCAGTATTTT. Protein product: CSVLTGLGTDTQYF.

A single count supports this clone. The J gene is TRBJ2-2, the V gene TRBV15; D uncertain. Germline CDR1 reads LNHNV; CDR2 reads YYDKDF (reference sequence). The V end lost 0 bases, the J end lost 5 bases, and 7 bases lay between the germline ends. This CDR3 spans 14 amino acids. The CDR3: CATSRDTGTGELFF. As DNA, the CDR3 is TGTGCCACCAGCAGAGATACGGGTACCGGGGAGCTGTTTTTT. Supplemented by reference TRBV15 and TRBJ2-2, the full variable domain reads DAMVIQNPRYQVTQFGKPVTLSCSQTLNHNVMYWYQQKSSQAPKLLFHYYDKDFNNEADTPDNFQSRRPNTSFCFLDIRSPGLGDTAMYLCATSRDTGTGELFFGEGSRLTVL.

This chain links TRBV5-1 with TRBJ1-4; no firm D call. Germline-derived CDR1 and CDR2 are SGHRS and YFSETQ. The V and J ends lost 0 bases and 8 bases respectively, with 11 bases between them. This CDR3 is 14 amino acids long. CDR3 loop: CASSLGEFGEKLFF. The DNA of the CDR3 is TGCGCCAGCAGCTTGGGGGAGTTTGGGGAAAAACTGTTTTTT.